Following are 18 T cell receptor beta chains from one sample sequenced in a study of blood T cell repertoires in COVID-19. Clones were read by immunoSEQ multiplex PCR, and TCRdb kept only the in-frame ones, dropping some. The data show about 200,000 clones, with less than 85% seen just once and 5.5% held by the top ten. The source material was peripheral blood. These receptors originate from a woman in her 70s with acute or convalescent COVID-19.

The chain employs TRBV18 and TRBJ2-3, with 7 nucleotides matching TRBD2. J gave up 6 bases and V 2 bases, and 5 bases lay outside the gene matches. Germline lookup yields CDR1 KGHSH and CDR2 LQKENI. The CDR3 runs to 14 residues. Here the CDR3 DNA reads TGTGCCAGCTCACCAAGTTCCGGGAGGGATACGCAGTATTTT. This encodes CASSPSSGRDTQYF.

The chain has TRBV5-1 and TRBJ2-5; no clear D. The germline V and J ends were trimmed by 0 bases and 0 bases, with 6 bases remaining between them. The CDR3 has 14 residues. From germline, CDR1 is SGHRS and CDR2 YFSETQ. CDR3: CASSLGPDQETQYF. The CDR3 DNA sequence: TGCGCCAGCAGCTTGGGCCCAGACCAAGAGACCCAGTACTTC.

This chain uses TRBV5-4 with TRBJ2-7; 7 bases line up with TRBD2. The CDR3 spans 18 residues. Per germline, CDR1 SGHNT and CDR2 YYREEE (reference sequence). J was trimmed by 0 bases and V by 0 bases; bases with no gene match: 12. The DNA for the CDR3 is TGTGCCAGCAGCTTGGGAGGTCTAGCGGCCGTAACCTCCTACGAGCAGTACTTC. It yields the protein CASSLGGLAAVTSYEQYF.

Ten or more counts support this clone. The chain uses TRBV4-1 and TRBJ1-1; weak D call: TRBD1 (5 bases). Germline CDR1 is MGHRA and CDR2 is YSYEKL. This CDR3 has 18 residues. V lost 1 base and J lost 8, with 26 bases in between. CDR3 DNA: TGCGCCAGCAGCCAAGTTGTATTTGGGTTAAGGGGAGGTCGCGAAGCTTTCTTT. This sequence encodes CASSQVVFGLRGGREAFF.

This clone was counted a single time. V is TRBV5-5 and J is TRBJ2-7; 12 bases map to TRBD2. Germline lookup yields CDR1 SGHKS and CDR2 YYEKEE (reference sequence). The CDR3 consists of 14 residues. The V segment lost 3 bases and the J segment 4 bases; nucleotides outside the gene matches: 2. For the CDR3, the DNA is TGTGCCAGCAGCTCCGGACTAGCGGGATACGAGCAGTACTTC. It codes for CASSSGLAGYEQYF.

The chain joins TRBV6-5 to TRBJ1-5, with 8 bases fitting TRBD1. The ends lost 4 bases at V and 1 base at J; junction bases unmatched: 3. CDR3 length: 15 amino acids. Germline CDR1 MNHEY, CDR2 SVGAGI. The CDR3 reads CASSSTGASNQPQHF. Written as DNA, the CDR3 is TGTGCCAGCAGTTCGACAGGGGCCAGCAATCAGCCCCAGCATTTT.

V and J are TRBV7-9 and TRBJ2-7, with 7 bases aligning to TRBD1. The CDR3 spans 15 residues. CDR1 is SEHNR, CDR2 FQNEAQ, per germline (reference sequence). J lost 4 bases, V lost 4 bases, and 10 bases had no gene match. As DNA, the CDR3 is TGTGCCAGCAGCTCGACAGGGCCCAATCGGTACGAGCAGTACTTC. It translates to CASSSTGPNRYEQYF.

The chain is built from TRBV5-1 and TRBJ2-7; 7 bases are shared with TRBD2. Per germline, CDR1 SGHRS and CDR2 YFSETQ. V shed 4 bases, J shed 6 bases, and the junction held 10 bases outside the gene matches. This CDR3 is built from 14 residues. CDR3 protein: CASSPGGIRTEQYF. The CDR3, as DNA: TGCGCCAGCAGCCCCGGGGGGATTAGGACCGAGCAGTACTTC.

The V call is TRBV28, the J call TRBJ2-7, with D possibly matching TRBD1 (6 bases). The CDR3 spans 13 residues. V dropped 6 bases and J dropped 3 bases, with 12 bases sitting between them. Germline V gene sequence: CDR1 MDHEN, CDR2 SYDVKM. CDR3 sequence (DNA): TGTGCCAGCAGAACCGGGACACTCTACGAGCAGTACTTC. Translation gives CASRTGTLYEQYF.

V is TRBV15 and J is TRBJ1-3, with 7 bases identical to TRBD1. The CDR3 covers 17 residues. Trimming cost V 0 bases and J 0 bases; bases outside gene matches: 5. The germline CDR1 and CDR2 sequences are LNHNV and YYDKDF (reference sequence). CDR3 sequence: CATSRDGTVPSGNTIYF. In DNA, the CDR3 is TGTGCCACCAGCAGAGATGGGACAGTACCCTCTGGAAACACCATATATTTT.

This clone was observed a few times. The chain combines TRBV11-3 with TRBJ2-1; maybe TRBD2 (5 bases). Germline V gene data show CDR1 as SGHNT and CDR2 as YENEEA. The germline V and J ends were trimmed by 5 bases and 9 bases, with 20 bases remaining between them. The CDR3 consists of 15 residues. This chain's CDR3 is CASSAEMGARSEQFF. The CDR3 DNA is TGTGCCAGCAGCGCCGAGATGGGAGCGCGATCTGAGCAGTTCTTC.

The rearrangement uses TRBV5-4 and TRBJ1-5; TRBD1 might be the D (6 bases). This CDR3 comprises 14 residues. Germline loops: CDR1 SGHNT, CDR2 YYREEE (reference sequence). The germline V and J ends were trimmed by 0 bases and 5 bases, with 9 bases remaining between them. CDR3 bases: TGTGCCAGCAGCTTGGGGCCAGGGGATCAGCCCCAGCATTTT. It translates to CASSLGPGDQPQHF.

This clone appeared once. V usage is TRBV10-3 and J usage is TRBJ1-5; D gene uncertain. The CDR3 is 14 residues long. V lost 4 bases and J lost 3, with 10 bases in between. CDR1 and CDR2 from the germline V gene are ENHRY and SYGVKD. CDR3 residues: CAISGGGNNQPQHF. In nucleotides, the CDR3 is TGTGCCATCAGTGGCGGAGGGAACAATCAGCCCCAGCATTTT.

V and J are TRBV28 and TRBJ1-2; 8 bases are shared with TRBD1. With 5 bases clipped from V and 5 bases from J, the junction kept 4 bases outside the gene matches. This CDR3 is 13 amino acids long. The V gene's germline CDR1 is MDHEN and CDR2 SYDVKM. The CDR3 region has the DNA TGTGCCAGCAGTGCAGGGGGCACGTATGGCTACACCTTC. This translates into CASSAGGTYGYTF.

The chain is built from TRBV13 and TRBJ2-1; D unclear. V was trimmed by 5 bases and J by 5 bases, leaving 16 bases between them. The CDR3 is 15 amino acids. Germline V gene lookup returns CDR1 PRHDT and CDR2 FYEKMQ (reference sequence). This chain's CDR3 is CASSHGWSQDNEQFF. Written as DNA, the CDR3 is TGTGCCAGCAGCCACGGGTGGAGCCAAGACAATGAGCAGTTCTTC.

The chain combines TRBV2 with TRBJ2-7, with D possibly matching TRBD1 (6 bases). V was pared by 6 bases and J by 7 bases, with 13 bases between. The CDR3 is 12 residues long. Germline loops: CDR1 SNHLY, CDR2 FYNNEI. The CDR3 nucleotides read TGTGCCAGCAGGATGACAGGTCGGGAGCAGTACTTC. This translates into CASRMTGREQYF. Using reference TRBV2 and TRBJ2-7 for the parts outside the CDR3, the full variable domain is EPEVTQTPSHQVTQMGQEVILRCVPISNHLYFYWYRQILGQKVEFLVSFYNNEISEKSEIFDDQFSVERPDGSNFTLKIRSTKLEDSAMYFCASRMTGREQYFGPGTRLTVT.

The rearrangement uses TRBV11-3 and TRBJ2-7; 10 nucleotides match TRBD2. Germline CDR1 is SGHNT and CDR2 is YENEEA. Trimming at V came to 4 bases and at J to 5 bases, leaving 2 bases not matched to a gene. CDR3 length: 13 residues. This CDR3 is CASSYGLADEQYF. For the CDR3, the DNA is TGTGCCAGCAGCTACGGACTAGCGGACGAGCAGTACTTC.

CDR3: CASSLGPQTGVRWAFF. For the CDR3, the DNA is TGTGCCAGCAGCCTGGGGCCCCAGACAGGGGTTCGGTGGGCTTTCTTT. The chain combines TRBV5-5 with TRBJ1-1, with TRBD1 matching 8 bases. The germline V gene has CDR1 SGHKS and CDR2 YYEKEE (reference sequence). V lost 4 bases and J lost 11; bases outside the gene matches: 19. This CDR3 contains 16 residues.